Below are 19 T cell receptor beta chains sequenced from a single sample in a study of graft-versus-host responses after intestinal transplantation. Assay: immunoSEQ multiplex PCR; the TCRdb copy retains only in-frame clones and omits some. The sample lists thousands of clones; 85% to 95% were seen once. Sequenced here: PBMCs, sampled approximately 30 days after intestinal transplant. The origin of the receptors is a human patient who received an intestinal transplant, so some T cells may come from the graft donor.

The CDR3 DNA reads TGTGCCAGCAGCGTCTCTAGCACCATCGAAAAACTGTTTTTT. It encodes CASSVSSTIEKLFF. V gene TRBV9 combines with J gene TRBJ1-4; D gene uncertain. The germline V and J ends were trimmed by 2 bases and 8 bases, with 13 bases remaining between them. Germline values: CDR1 SGDLS, CDR2 YYNGEE. The CDR3 extends over 14 amino acids.

The V call is TRBV30, the J call TRBJ2-7; weak D call: TRBD1 (5 bases). Trimming cost V 2 bases and J 5 bases, with 10 bases left between them. Germline assignment: CDR1 GTSNPN and CDR2 SVGIG (reference sequence). The CDR3 extends over 12 amino acids. Written as DNA, the CDR3 is TGTGCCTGGAGTTGGGGCAGCGACGAGCAGTACTTC. This sequence encodes CAWSWGSDEQYF.

CDR3 residues: CASSGGAYNEQFF. The CDR3 nucleotides read TGTGCCAGCAGTGGGGGGGCCTACAATGAGCAGTTCTTC. The chain uses TRBV2 and TRBJ2-1; possible D gene TRBD2, 6 bases. The V and J ends lost 4 bases and 2 bases respectively, with 6 bases between them. The CDR3 covers 13 residues. CDR1 is SNHLY, CDR2 FYNNEI, per germline.

CDR3 sequence: CASSNGQQAKNIQYF. CDR3 nucleotide sequence: TGTGCCAGCAGCAATGGACAGCAAGCCAAAAACATTCAGTACTTC. The chain joins TRBV21-1 to TRBJ2-4; TRBD1 is the table's D call, not checked against the DNA. TRBV21-1 corresponds to a pseudogene. The CDR3 contains 15 residues.

The chain carries TRBV7-8 and TRBJ2-1; 9 bases align to TRBD1. Germline V gene lookup returns CDR1 SGHVS and CDR2 FQNEAQ. This CDR3 is 15 amino acids long. V shed 5 bases and J 7 bases; nucleotides not matched to a gene: 9. The CDR3, as DNA: TGTGCCAGCAGCCTTACCCGGGACAGGGCAAATGAGCAGTTCTTC. Translating it yields CASSLTRDRANEQFF.

V and J are TRBV6-5 and TRBJ2-1; TRBD1 might be the D (6 bases). The V gene lost 0 bases and the J gene lost 10 bases, with 10 bases spanning the gap. Germline CDR1 reads MNHEY; CDR2 reads SVGAGI. The CDR3 extends over 13 amino acids. The CDR3 sequence: CASSYSPGEEQFF. The CDR3 region has the DNA TGTGCCAGCAGTTACTCGCCAGGGGAAGAGCAGTTCTTC.

The chain links TRBV20-1 to TRBJ2-5; D is perhaps TRBD1 or TRBD2 (5 bases each). Germline V gene data show CDR1 as DFQATT and CDR2 as SNEGSKA (reference sequence). The CDR3 runs to 10 residues. V dropped 8 bases and J dropped 5 bases, with 9 bases sitting between them. CDR3 region: CSPWGETQYF. DNA of the CDR3: TGCAGTCCCTGGGGGGAGACCCAGTACTTC.

The chain links TRBV23-1 to TRBJ1-5; TRBD1 is a possible D gene (6 bases). TRBV23-1 falls under the ORF class, with uncertain function. The length of the CDR3 is 18 residues. Between the trimmed V and J ends, which lost 6 bases and 5 bases, there was a span of 26 bases. This CDR3 is CASSLNRERPSNYQPQHF. CDR3 bases: TGCGCCAGCAGCCTAAACAGGGAACGACCCTCAAATTATCAGCCCCAGCATTTT.

The chain has TRBV10-3 and TRBJ1-1, with D possibly matching TRBD1 (6 bases). V was cut by 3 bases and J by 5 bases, with 10 bases left in between. CDR1 is ENHRY and CDR2 is SYGVKD in the germline V gene. This CDR3 is built from 13 residues. The CDR3 nucleotides read TGTGCCATCAGTGACGGGGGGCCAACTGAAGCTTTCTTT. Translated, it gives CAISDGGPTEAFF.

V and J are TRBV7-9 and TRBJ1-1, with D hard to call. The CDR3 is made up of 15 amino acids. V was shortened by 4 bases and J by 4 bases, with 16 bases between the two germline ends. CDR1 is SEHNR and CDR2 is FQNEAQ in the germline V gene (reference sequence). The CDR3 is CASSSPGLQFTEAFF. In nucleotides, the CDR3 is TGTGCCAGCAGCTCCCCGGGTCTTCAGTTCACTGAAGCTTTCTTT.

The rearrangement uses TRBV7-9 and TRBJ2-1; D is ambiguous. Germline V gene sequence: CDR1 SEHNR, CDR2 FQNEAQ (reference sequence). CDR3 length: 13 amino acids. V lost 2 bases and J lost 6, with 8 bases in between. The CDR3 sequence is CASSLLSGNEQFF. CDR3 sequence (DNA): TGTGCCAGCAGCTTATTGTCCGGCAATGAGCAGTTCTTC.

V is TRBV19 and J is TRBJ2-1; 13 bases agree with TRBD2. Trimming removed 4 bases from V and 3 bases from J; junction bases left unmatched: 6. Germline CDR1 reads LNHDA; CDR2 reads SQIVND (reference sequence). The CDR3 extends over 17 amino acids. This chain's CDR3 is CASSTRTSGGFYNEQFF. CDR3 coding DNA: TGTGCCAGTAGTACAAGGACTAGCGGGGGATTCTACAATGAGCAGTTCTTC. Using reference TRBV19 and TRBJ2-1 for the parts outside the CDR3, the full variable domain is DGGITQSPKYLFRKEGQNVTLSCEQNLNHDAMYWYRQDPGQGLRLIYYSQIVNDFQKGDIAEGYSVSREKKESFPLTVTSAQKNPTAFYLCASSTRTSGGFYNEQFFGPGTRLTVL.

J is TRBJ2-3 and V is TRBV6-1, with D hard to call. The germline CDR1 and CDR2 sequences are MNHNS and SASEGT. The CDR3 spans 14 residues. V lost 5 bases and J 1 base, leaving 10 bases between the germline ends. For the CDR3, the DNA is TGTGCCAGCAGTCTCTTGTTGGGCACAGATACGCAGTATTTT. Translated, it gives CASSLLLGTDTQYF.

The chain recombines TRBV6-8 with TRBJ2-5; D is ambiguous. Germline V gene sequence: CDR1 MNHGY, CDR2 SAAAGT. The V end lost 7 bases, the J end lost 0 bases, and 12 bases lay between the germline ends. The CDR3 consists of 14 residues. This CDR3 is CASTCPTDQETQYF. CDR3 DNA sequence: TGTGCCAGCACCTGTCCTACGGACCAAGAGACCCAGTACTTC.

This chain joins TRBV7-9 and TRBJ1-2; D not certain. CDR1 and CDR2 from the germline V gene are SEHNR and FQNEAQ (reference sequence). With 3 bases removed from V and 1 base from J, the gap between germline ends came to 6 bases. The CDR3 is made up of 13 amino acids. The CDR3 bases are TGTGCCAGCAGCTTTGGATTTAACTATGGCTACACCTTC. This translates into CASSFGFNYGYTF.

This chain links TRBV12-5 with TRBJ1-1; possible D gene TRBD1, 5 bases. Trimming pared 1 base from V and 6 bases from J, leaving 9 bases between. The CDR3 is 13 amino acids. The germline V gene encodes CDR1 LGHNT and CDR2 FRNRAP. The CDR3 DNA reads as TGTGCTAGTGGTTTGGGGGGGTGGTCTGAAGCTTTCTTT. Translating it yields CASGLGGWSEAFF.

This clone was picked up one time. The chain employs TRBV15 and TRBJ2-7; D tentatively fits TRBD1 or TRBD2 (6 bases each). CDR1 LNHNV and CDR2 YYDKDF come from the germline V gene (reference sequence). This CDR3 comprises 15 residues. The V end was cut by 0 bases, the J end by 2 bases, with 11 bases between. The CDR3 sequence: CATSRDMGGPYEQYF. CDR3 nucleotides: TGTGCCACCAGCAGAGATATGGGGGGCCCCTACGAGCAGTACTTC.

This sequence joins TRBV15 and TRBJ2-2; 10 bases align to TRBD2. The germline V gene has CDR1 LNHNV and CDR2 YYDKDF (reference sequence). J gave up 5 bases and V 1 base, and 7 bases lay outside the gene matches. This CDR3 region has 17 residues. The CDR3 is CATSRGLAGGWTGELFF. In DNA form, the CDR3 reads TGTGCCACCAGCAGAGGATTAGCGGGGGGCTGGACCGGGGAGCTGTTTTTT.

The sample holds one count of this clone. The gene calls are TRBV27 and TRBJ2-3; the D is unclear. The length of the CDR3 is 15 residues. The germline V and J ends were trimmed by 3 bases and 2 bases, with 12 bases remaining between them. Looked up from germline, CDR1 is MNHEY and CDR2 is SMNVEV (reference sequence). CDR3 loop: CASSLRTDPTDTQYF. CDR3 nucleotides: TGTGCCAGCAGTTTGCGGACGGACCCCACAGATACGCAGTATTTT.